In its sample, the clone carrying this T cell receptor beta chain was seen a few times. Amplification of TCR beta CDR3 regions used RNA as the template. An initial round of RT-PCR targeting the TCR CDR3 relied on the HTBI primer set. One entry per CDR3 protein results from TCRdb running MiXCR on the multiplex PCR reads. The sample lists some 300,000 distinct CDR3 sequences; around 13% were seen once. This sample is part of a study of T cells in Graves' hyperthyroidism and ophthalmopathy. Stable Graves' hyperthyroidism meant no ophthalmopathy progression within 18 months. The CDR3 spans 16 residues. The V and J ends lost 0 bases and 4 bases respectively, with 12 bases between them. The germline V gene encodes CDR1 SEHNR and CDR2 FQNEAQ (reference sequence).

Sample: blood. The clonotype originates from a woman in her forties with Graves' hyperthyroidism. The gene calls are TRBV7-9 and TRBJ2-2; D is ambiguous. CDR3 region: CASSLARSSTTGELFF. In DNA form, the CDR3 reads TGTGCCAGCAGCTTAGCGCGGTCTTCTACCACCGGGGAGCTGTTTTTT.